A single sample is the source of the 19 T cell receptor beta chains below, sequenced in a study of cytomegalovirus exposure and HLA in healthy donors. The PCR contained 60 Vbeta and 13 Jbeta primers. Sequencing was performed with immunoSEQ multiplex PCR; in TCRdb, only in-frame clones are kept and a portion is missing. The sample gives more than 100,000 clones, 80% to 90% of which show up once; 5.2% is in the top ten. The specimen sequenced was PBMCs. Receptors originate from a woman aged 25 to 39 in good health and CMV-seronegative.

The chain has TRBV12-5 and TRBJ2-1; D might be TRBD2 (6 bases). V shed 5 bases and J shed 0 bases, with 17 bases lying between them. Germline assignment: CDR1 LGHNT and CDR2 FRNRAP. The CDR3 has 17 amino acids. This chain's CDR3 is CASGPTVGGNSYNEQFF. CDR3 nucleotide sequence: TGTGCTAGTGGTCCCACAGTGGGGGGAAACTCCTACAATGAGCAGTTCTTC.

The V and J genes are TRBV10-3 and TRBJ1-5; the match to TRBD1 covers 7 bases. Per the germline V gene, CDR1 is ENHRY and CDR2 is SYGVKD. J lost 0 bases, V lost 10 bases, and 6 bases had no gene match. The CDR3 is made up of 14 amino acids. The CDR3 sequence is CATQGSHSNQPQHF. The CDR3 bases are TGTGCCACACAGGGGTCTCATAGCAATCAGCCCCAGCATTTT.

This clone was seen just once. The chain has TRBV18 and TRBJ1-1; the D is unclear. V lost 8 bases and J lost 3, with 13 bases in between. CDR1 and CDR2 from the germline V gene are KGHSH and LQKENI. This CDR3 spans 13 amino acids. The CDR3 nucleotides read TGTGCCAGCGCAAGATCGGAGGACACTGAAGCTTTCTTT. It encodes CASARSEDTEAFF.

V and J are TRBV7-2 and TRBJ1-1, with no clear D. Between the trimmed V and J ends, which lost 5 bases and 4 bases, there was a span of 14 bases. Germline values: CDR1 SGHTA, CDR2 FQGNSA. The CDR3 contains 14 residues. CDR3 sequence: CASSPLFRGTEAFF. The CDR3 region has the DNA TGTGCCAGCAGCCCTCTGTTTCGGGGCACTGAAGCTTTCTTT.

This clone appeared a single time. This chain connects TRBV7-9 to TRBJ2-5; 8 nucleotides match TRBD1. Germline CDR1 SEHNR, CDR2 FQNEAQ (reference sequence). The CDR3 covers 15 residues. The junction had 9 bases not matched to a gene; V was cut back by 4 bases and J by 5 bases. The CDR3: CASSWGQAASETQYF. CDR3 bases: TGTGCCAGCAGCTGGGGACAGGCGGCCTCGGAGACCCAGTACTTC. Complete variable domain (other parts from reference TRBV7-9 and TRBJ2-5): DTGVSQNPRHKITKRGQNVTFRCDPISEHNRLYWYRQTLGQGPEFLTYFQNEAQLEKSRLLSDRFSAERPKGSFSTLEIQRTEQGDSAMYLCASSWGQAASETQYFGPGTRLLVL.

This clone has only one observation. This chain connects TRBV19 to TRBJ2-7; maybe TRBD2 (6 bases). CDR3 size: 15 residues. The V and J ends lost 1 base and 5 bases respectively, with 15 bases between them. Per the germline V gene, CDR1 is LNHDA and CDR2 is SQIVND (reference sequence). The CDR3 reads CASSIGSRGIDEQYF. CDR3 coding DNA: TGTGCCAGTAGTATAGGGAGTCGCGGGATTGACGAGCAGTACTTC.

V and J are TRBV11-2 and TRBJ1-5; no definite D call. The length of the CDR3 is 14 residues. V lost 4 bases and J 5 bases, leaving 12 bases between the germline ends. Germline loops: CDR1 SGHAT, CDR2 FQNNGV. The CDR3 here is CASSSEANYQPQHF. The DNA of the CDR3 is TGTGCCAGCAGCTCAGAGGCCAATTATCAGCCCCAGCATTTT.

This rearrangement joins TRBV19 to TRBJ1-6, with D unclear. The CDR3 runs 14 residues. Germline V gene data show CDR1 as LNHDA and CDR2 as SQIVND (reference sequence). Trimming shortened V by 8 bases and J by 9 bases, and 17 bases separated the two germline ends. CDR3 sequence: CASAAGWLGSPLHF. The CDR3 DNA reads TGTGCCAGTGCCGCCGGGTGGCTGGGTTCACCCCTCCACTTT.

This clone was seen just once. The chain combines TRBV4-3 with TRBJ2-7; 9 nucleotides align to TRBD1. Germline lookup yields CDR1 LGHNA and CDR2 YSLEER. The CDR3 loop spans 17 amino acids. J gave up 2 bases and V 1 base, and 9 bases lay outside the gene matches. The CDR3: CASSQVVGQGLTYEQYF. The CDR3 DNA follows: TGCGCCAGCAGCCAAGTTGTCGGACAGGGGCTTACCTACGAGCAGTACTTC.

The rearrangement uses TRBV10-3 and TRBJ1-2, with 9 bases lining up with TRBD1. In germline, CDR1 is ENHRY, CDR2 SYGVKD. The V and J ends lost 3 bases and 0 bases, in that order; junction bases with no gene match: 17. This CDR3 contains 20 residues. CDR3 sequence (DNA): TGTGCCATCAGTGACTCCGCTGCCCCGGACAGGGGTCAAGCTAACTATGGCTACACCTTC. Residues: CAISDSAAPDRGQANYGYTF.

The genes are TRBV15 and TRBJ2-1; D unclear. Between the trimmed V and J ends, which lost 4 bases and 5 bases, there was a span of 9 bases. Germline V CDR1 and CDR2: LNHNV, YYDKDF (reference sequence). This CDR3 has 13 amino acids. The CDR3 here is CATSTKQNNEQFF. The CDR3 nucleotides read TGTGCCACCAGCACTAAACAGAACAATGAGCAGTTCTTC.

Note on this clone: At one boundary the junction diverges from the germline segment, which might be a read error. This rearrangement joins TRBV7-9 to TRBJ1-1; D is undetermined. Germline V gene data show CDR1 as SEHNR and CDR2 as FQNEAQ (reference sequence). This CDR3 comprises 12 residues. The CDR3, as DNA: TGTTCCAGCAGCTCGTCCTCGAGTGAAGCTTTCTTT. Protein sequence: CSSSSSSSEAFF. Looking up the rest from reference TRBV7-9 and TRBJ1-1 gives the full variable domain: DTGVSQNPRHKITKRGQNVTFRCDPISEHNRLYWYRQTLGQGPEFLTYFQNEAQLEKSRLLSDRFSAERPKGSFSTLEIQRTEQGDSAMYLCSSSSSSSEAFFGQGTRLTVV.

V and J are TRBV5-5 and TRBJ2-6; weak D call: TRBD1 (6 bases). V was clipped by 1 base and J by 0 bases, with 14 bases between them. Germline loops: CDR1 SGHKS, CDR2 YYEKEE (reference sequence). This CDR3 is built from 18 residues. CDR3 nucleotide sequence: TGTGCCAGCAGCTTGATTTACACAGGGAACTCTGGGGCCAACGTCCTGACTTTC. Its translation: CASSLIYTGNSGANVLTF.

CDR3 coding DNA: TGTGCCAGCAGTTACTCGATACAGGGGGGGAACACTGAAGCTTTCTTT. Protein: CASSYSIQGGNTEAFF. The chain carries TRBV6-5 and TRBJ1-1; 8 bases fit TRBD1. Trimming cost V 0 bases and J 1 base; bases outside gene matches: 4. The germline CDR1 and CDR2 sequences are MNHEY and SVGAGI. The CDR3 runs 16 residues.

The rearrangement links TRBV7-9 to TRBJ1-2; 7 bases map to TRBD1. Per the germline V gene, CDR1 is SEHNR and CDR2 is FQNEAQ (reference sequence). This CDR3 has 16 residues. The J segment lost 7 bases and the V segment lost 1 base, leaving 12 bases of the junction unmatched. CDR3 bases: TGTGCCAGCAGCTTAGTATTTGGACAGGAGAAAGGTGGCTACACCTTC. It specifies CASSLVFGQEKGGYTF.

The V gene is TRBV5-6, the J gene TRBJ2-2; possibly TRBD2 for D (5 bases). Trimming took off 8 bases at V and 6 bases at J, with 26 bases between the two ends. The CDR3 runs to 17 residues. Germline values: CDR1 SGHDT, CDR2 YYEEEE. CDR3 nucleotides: TGTGCCAGTCAAAGGCTAACTGCGGCAGAGAGGGCCGGGGAGCTGTTTTTT. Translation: CASQRLTAAERAGELFF.

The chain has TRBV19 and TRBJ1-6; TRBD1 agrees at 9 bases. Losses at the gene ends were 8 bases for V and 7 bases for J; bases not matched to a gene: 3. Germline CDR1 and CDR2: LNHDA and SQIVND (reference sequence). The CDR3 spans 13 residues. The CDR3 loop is CASWTGANSPLHF. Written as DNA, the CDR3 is TGTGCCAGTTGGACAGGGGCGAATTCACCCCTCCACTTT.

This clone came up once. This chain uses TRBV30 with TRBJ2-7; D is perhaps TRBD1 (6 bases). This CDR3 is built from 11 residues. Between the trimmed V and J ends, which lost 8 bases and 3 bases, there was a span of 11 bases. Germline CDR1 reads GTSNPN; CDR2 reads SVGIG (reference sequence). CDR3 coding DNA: TGTGCCCAGGGGAGTTTCTACGAGCAGTACTTC. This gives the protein CAQGSFYEQYF.

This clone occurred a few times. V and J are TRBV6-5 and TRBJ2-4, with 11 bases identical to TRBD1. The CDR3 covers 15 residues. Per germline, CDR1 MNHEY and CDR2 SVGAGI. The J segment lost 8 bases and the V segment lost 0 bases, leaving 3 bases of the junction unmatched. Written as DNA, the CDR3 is TGTGCCAGCAGTTACTCAGGGGACAGGGGGGACATTCAGTACTTC. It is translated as CASSYSGDRGDIQYF.